The present T cell receptor beta chain was sequenced within a study of blood T cell repertoires in COVID-19. Study-level information: COVID-19 samples, acute and convalescent, were from the United States, Italy and Spain. Sample material is recorded as cDNA or gDNA derived from T cells, B-cell-depleted T cells, or PBMCs.

This CDR3 has 14 residues. The germline gives CDR1 SGHRS, CDR2 YFSETQ. Trimming removed 1 base from V and 3 bases from J; junction bases left unmatched: 3. Libraries were prepared by immunoSEQ multiplex PCR; TCRdb keeps only in-frame clonotypes and omits some of them. The sample lists fewer than 500,000 clones; 81% were seen once. Sequenced sample: peripheral blood. The chain uses TRBV5-1 and TRBJ2-7, with 8 nucleotides matching TRBD2. The sequence derives from a human donor with acute or convalescent COVID-19. The donor label of this sample is uncertain. CDR3 in amino acids: CASSLLAGRYEQYF. Written as DNA, the CDR3 is TGCGCCAGCAGCTTGCTAGCGGGTCGCTACGAGCAGTACTTC.